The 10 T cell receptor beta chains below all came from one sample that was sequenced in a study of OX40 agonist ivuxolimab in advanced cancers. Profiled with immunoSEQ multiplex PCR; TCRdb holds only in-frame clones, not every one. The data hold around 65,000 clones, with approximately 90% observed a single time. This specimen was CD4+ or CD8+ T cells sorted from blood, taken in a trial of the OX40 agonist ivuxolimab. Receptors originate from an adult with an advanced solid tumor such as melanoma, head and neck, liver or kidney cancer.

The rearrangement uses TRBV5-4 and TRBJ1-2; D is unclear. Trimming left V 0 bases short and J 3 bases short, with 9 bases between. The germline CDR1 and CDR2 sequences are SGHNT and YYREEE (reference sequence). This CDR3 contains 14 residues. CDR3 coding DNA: TGTGCCAGCAGCTTGGTCGGGCCTTACTATGGCTACACCTTC. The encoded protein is CASSLVGPYYGYTF. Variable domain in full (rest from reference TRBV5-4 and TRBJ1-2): ETGVTQSPTHLIKTRGQQVTLRCSSQSGHNTVSWYQQALGQGPQFIFQYYREEENGRGNFPPRFSGLQFPNYSSELNVNALELDDSALYLCASSLVGPYYGYTFGSGTRLTVV.

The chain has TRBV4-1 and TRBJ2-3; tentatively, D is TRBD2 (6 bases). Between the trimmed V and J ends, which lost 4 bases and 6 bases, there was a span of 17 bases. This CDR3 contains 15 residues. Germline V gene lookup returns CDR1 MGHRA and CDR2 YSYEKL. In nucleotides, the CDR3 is TGCGCCAGCAGCCTTGGCGGAGGGACTGGGGATACGCAGTATTTT. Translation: CASSLGGGTGDTQYF.

The CDR3 nucleotides are TGTGCCAGCAGCCACACCTACAATGAGCAGTTCTTC. It is translated as CASSHTYNEQFF. This chain links TRBV7-2 with TRBJ2-1; D not resolved. This CDR3 has 12 residues. Germline CDR1 reads SGHTA; CDR2 reads FQGNSA. V was pared by 5 bases and J by 2 bases, with 4 bases between.

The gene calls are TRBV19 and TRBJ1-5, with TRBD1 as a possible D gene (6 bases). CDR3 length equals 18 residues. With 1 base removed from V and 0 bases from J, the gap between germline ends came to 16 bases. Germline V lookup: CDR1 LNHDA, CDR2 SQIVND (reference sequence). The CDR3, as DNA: TGTGCCAGTAGTATAGTCCAACAGGGTCCGGATAGCAATCAGCCCCAGCATTTT. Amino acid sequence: CASSIVQQGPDSNQPQHF.

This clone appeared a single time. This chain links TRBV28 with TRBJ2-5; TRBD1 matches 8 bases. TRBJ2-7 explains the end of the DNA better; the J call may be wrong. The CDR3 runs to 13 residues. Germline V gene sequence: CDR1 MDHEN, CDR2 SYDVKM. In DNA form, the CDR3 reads TGTGCCACCGACCAGGGGGCTCTTAACGAGCAGTACTTC. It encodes CATDQGALNEQYF.

This chain's CDR3 is CASSSYRDRVSAFF. CDR3 sequence (DNA): TGTGCCAGCAGTTCGTACCGGGACAGGGTTTCGGCTTTCTTT. The chain joins TRBV27 to TRBJ1-1, with 9 bases that match TRBD1. The CDR3 covers 14 residues. Germline loops: CDR1 MNHEY, CDR2 SMNVEV (reference sequence). Trimming cost V 4 bases and J 11 bases; bases outside gene matches: 11.

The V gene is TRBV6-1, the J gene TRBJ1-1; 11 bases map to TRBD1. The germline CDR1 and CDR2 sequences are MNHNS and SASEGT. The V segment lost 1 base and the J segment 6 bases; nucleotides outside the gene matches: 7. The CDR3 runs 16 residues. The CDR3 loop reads CASSEVPGQGEAEAFF. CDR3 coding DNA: TGTGCCAGCAGTGAAGTTCCGGGACAGGGGGAAGCTGAAGCTTTCTTT.

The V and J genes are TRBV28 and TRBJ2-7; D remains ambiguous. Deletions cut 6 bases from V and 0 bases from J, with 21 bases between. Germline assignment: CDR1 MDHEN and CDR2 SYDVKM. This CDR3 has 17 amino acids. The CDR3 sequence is CASSLGARVPSSYEQYF. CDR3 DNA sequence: TGTGCCAGCAGCTTAGGTGCCCGGGTCCCGAGCTCCTACGAGCAGTACTTC.

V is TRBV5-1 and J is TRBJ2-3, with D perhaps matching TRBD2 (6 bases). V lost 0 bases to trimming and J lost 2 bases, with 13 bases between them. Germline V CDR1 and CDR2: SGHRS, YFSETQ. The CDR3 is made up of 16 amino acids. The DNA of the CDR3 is TGCGCCAGCAGCTTGGCCGGGGAGGCAGCCACAGATACGCAGTATTTT. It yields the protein CASSLAGEAATDTQYF.

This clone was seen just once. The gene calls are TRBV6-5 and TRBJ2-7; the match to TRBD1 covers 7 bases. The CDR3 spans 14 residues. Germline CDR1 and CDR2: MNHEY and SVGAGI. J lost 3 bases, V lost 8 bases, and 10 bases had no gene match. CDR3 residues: CASPDGQVNYEQYF. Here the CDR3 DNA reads TGTGCCAGCCCCGATGGACAGGTAAACTACGAGCAGTACTTC.